Listed below are T cell receptor beta chains from one sample, sequenced in a study of graft-versus-host responses after intestinal transplantation. Data came from immunoSEQ multiplex PCR; TCRdb stores just in-frame clones and leaves some out. The sample includes about 60,000 clones, roughly 89% seen only once; the top ten take roughly 1.7%. The sequenced sample was ileum tissue, obtained about 350 days after transplant. The receptor set was obtained from a human patient who received an intestinal transplant, so some T cells may come from the graft donor. The CDR3 runs from the conserved cysteine through the conserved F or W. The D gene is left open where the match is weak. Size values are once, few and many counts, or a class for expanded clones, and some rows have none.

V: TRBV7-9; J: TRBJ1-6; size: -; D: -; DNA: TGTGCCAGCAGACCCCGGTTTAGGCAGGGGATTAATTCACCCCTCCACTTT; CDR3: CASRPRFRQGINSPLHF
V: TRBV2; J: TRBJ2-1; size: -; D: -; DNA: TGTGCCAGCAAGCGGTGGTCCTACAATGAGCAGTTCTTC; CDR3: CASKRWSYNEQFF
V: TRBV29-1; J: TRBJ2-1; size: -; D: TRBD1; DNA: TGCAGCATCTGGACAGGGGGGCAGTTCTTC; CDR3: CSIWTGGQFF
V: TRBV5-1; J: TRBJ2-7; size: -; D: TRBD2; DNA: TGCGCCAGCAGCTTTGGCACGGGAGGGCCCAGCGAGCAGTACTTC; CDR3: CASSFGTGGPSEQYF
V: TRBV5-1; J: TRBJ1-1; size: -; D: -; DNA: TGCGCCAGCAGCTGGGTAGGGGACCAGAACACTGAAGCTTTCTTT; CDR3: CASSWVGDQNTEAFF
V: TRBV5-1; J: TRBJ1-1; size: -; D: -; DNA: TGCGCCAGCAGCTTGGAGGGAATCTACACTGAAGCTTTCTTT; CDR3: CASSLEGIYTEAFF
V: TRBV19; J: TRBJ2-1; size: once; D: -; DNA: TGTGCCAGTAGTATAGGGAACCTCCAATACAATGAGCAGTTCTTC; CDR3: CASSIGNLQYNEQFF
V: TRBV7-6; J: TRBJ2-7; size: -; D: -; DNA: TGTGCCAGCAGCCCAACGGATGACACAAGCTACGAGCAGTACTTC; CDR3: CASSPTDDTSYEQYF
V: TRBV5-4; J: TRBJ1-5; size: -; D: -; DNA: TGTGCCAGCAGAAAAAACAGGGTCGAAGAACAGCCCCAGCATTTT; CDR3: CASRKNRVEEQPQHF
V: TRBV6-5; J: TRBJ1-5; size: -; D: -; DNA: TGTGCCAGCAGTTACGGGGGTGGCGGCCAGCCCCAGCATTTT; CDR3: CASSYGGGGQPQHF
V: TRBV4-1; J: TRBJ1-3; size: -; D: -; DNA: TGCGCCAGCAGCCAAGCACAGGGAACTGGAAACACCATATATTTT; CDR3: CASSQAQGTGNTIYF
V: TRBV4-1; J: TRBJ1-1; size: -; D: TRBD1; DNA: TGCGCCAGCAGCCGAAGGACAGGGGTAATGAACACTGAAGCTTTCTTT; CDR3: CASSRRTGVMNTEAFF
V: TRBV7-3; J: TRBJ2-6; size: -; D: -; DNA: TGTGCCAGCTCGGGGTCTGGGGCCAACGTCCTGACTTTC; CDR3: CASSGSGANVLTF
V: TRBV5-1; J: TRBJ2-7; size: -; D: -; DNA: TGCGCCAGCAGCTTGGCTTCTAGGACAGTCGATGTCCTATGGTTC; CDR3: CASSLASRTVDVLWF
V: TRBV7-8; J: TRBJ2-7; size: -; D: -; DNA: TGTGCCAGCAGCTTAGGGCACCTAGCCTACGAGCAGTACTTC; CDR3: CASSLGHLAYEQYF
V: TRBV6-5; J: TRBJ2-7; size: -; D: -; DNA: TGTGCCAGCAGTTACCAGGCGAGCTACGAGCAGTACTTC; CDR3: CASSYQASYEQYF
V: TRBV28; J: TRBJ2-2; size: -; D: TRBD2; DNA: TGTGCCAGCAGTCCGGGACTAGCGGGAGGTTTATACACCGGGGAGCTGTTTTTT; CDR3: CASSPGLAGGLYTGELFF
V: TRBV18; J: TRBJ2-7; size: -; D: -; DNA: TGTGCCAGCTCAGGACAGTCGGGGTACGAGCAGTACTTC; CDR3: CASSGQSGYEQYF
V: TRBV5-8; J: TRBJ1-2; size: once; D: -; DNA: TGTGCCAGCAGCTCCAGGCGAACCTCGATCTATGGCTACACCTTC; CDR3: CASSSRRTSIYGYTF
V: TRBV18; J: TRBJ1-6; size: medium-sized; D: -; DNA: TGTGCCAGCTCAGAAAACAGGGATTCACCCCTCCACTTT; CDR3: CASSENRDSPLHF
V: TRBV28; J: TRBJ1-1; size: -; D: -; DNA: TGTGCCAGCAGTTTATCAGGCGGGAACACTGAGGCTTTCTTT; CDR3: CASSLSGGNTEAFF
V: TRBV5-6; J: TRBJ1-1; size: -; D: -; DNA: TGTGCCAGCAGCTTCAGGGAGGACCTTGAAGCTTTCTTT; CDR3: CASSFREDLEAFF
V: TRBV5-1; J: TRBJ1-2; size: -; D: TRBD1; DNA: TGCGCCAGCAGCGTAAGACAGGGGAGCTATGGCTACACCTTC; CDR3: CASSVRQGSYGYTF
V: TRBV12-5; J: TRBJ2-6; size: -; D: -; DNA: TGTGCCCAGAACCCAGGGGAAGGGGCCAACGTCCTGACTTTC; CDR3: CAQNPGEGANVLTF
V: TRBV2; J: TRBJ2-5; size: -; D: TRBD2; DNA: TGTGCCAACCTGGGACTACCAGAGACCCAGTACTTC; CDR3: CANLGLPETQYF
V: TRBV7-9; J: TRBJ1-1; size: -; D: -; DNA: TGTGCCAGCAGCTTAGTTAGTGTTGCGGGCTCGGGGCACACTGAAGCTTTCTTT; CDR3: CASSLVSVAGSGHTEAFF
V: TRBV21-1; J: TRBJ1-2; size: -; D: -; DNA: TGTGCCAGCAGCAAAGGATGGTCGAGAAGGGGTAATGGCTACACCTTC; CDR3: CASSKGWSRRGNGYTF
V: TRBV6-4; J: TRBJ2-3; size: -; D: -; DNA: TGTGCCAGCAGTGACGGGGGCCAGGGCGACATAGATACGCAGTATTTT; CDR3: CASSDGGQGDIDTQYF
V: TRBV15; J: TRBJ1-3; size: -; D: -; DNA: TGTGCCACCAGCAGAGATCAGGGGAGGGAGCTAATCTCTGGAAACACCATATATTTT; CDR3: CATSRDQGRELISGNTIYF
V: TRBV5-4; J: TRBJ2-7; size: -; D: -; DNA: TGTGCCAGCAGCATCCCCCTGGCTAGGGAGCAGTACTTC; CDR3: CASSIPLAREQYF
V: TRBV13; J: TRBJ2-7; size: -; D: TRBD2; DNA: TGTGCCAGCAGCTTGACTAGCGGGAGCTCCTACGAGCAGTACTTC; CDR3: CASSLTSGSSYEQYF
V: TRBV7-6; J: TRBJ2-7; size: -; D: -; DNA: TGTGCCAGCAGCTTCCCCCTAGATCCGGACGAGCAGTACTTC; CDR3: CASSFPLDPDEQYF
V: TRBV6-1; J: TRBJ2-7; size: -; D: TRBD2; DNA: TGTGCCAGCAGTCCAGCTCTAGCGGGAGCGTACGAGCAGTACTTC; CDR3: CASSPALAGAYEQYF
V: TRBV2; J: TRBJ1-5; size: few; D: TRBD1; DNA: TGTGCCAGCGGATTCGACACTGACAGGGGCCTAAATCAGCCCCAGCATTTT; CDR3: CASGFDTDRGLNQPQHF
V: TRBV12-5; J: TRBJ1-2; size: -; D: -; DNA: TGTGCTAGTGGTTTCCCCGAGGCCTACGGCTACACCTTC; CDR3: CASGFPEAYGYTF
V: TRBV2; J: TRBJ1-6; size: -; D: TRBD1; DNA: TGTGCCAGCAGTGGACAGGGGGACAATTCACCCCTCCACTTT; CDR3: CASSGQGDNSPLHF
V: TRBV9; J: TRBJ2-5; size: -; D: -; DNA: TGTGCCAGCAGCACGGGGGAGACCCAGTACTTC; CDR3: CASSTGETQYF
V: TRBV6-4; J: TRBJ2-7; size: -; D: -; DNA: TGTGCCAGCAGTGACAGGGGGGCGAACGAGCAGTACTTC; CDR3: CASSDRGANEQYF
V: TRBV4-1; J: TRBJ1-3; size: few; D: -; DNA: TGCGCCAGCGACTCTGGAAACACCATATATTTT; CDR3: CASDSGNTIYF
V: TRBV19; J: TRBJ2-7; size: -; D: -; DNA: TGTGCCAGTATGCCGGACACAGATTCGACCTACGAGCAGTACTTC; CDR3: CASMPDTDSTYEQYF
V: TRBV5-1; J: TRBJ2-5; size: -; D: -; DNA: TGCGCCAGCAGCACCGACTCAGGGAGGAGGGAGACCCAGTACTTC; CDR3: CASSTDSGRRETQYF
V: TRBV29-1; J: TRBJ1-4; size: -; D: -; DNA: TGCAGCGTCACCCTGTCGTATTCAACTAATGAAAAACTGTTTTTT; CDR3: CSVTLSYSTNEKLFF
V: TRBV5-1; J: TRBJ2-6; size: medium-sized; D: -; DNA: TGCGCCAGCAGCTTTAGCGCCCCCTCTGGGGCCAACGTCCTGACTTTC; CDR3: CASSFSAPSGANVLTF
V: TRBV29-1; J: TRBJ1-4; size: -; D: -; DNA: TGCAGCGTTGTGTTTTGGGGCAGTCAGCTGTTTTTT; CDR3: CSVVFWGSQLFF
V: TRBV5-1; J: TRBJ1-1; size: -; D: -; DNA: TGCGCCAGCAGCTTGGGCCCTTTCGAAGGGATGAACACTGAAGCTTTCTTT; CDR3: CASSLGPFEGMNTEAFF
V: TRBV15; J: TRBJ2-1; size: -; D: TRBD2; DNA: TGTGCCACCAGCCCTCGACTAGCGGGGGACTACAATGAGCAGTTCTTC; CDR3: CATSPRLAGDYNEQFF
V: TRBV30; J: TRBJ2-1; size: -; D: -; DNA: TGTGCCTGGCCGGACAGGGACTACTACAATGAGCAGTTCTTC; CDR3: CAWPDRDYYNEQFF
V: TRBV5-1; J: TRBJ1-2; size: -; D: TRBD1; DNA: TGCGCCAGCAGCTTGAGCAGGGGGGAAGGCTACACCTTC; CDR3: CASSLSRGEGYTF
V: TRBV28; J: TRBJ2-7; size: -; D: TRBD2; DNA: TGTGCCAGCAGGGGAGGACTAGGAAACTACGAGCAGTACTTC; CDR3: CASRGGLGNYEQYF